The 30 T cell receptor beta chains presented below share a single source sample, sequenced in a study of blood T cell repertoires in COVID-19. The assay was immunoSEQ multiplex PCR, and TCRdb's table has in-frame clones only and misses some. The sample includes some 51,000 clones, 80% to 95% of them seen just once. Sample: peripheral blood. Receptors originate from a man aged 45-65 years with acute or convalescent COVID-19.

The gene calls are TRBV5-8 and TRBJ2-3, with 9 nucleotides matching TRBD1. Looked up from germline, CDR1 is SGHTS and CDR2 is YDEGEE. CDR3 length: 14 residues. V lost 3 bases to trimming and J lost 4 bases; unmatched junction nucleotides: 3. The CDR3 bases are TGTGCCAGCAGCTACAGGGGGCAGGCAGATACGCAGTATTTT. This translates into CASSYRGQADTQYF.

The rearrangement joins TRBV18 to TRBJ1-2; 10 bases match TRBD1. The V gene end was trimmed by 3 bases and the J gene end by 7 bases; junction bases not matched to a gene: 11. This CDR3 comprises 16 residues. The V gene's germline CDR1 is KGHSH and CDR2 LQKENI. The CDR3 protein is CASSPLLNWTGGGYTF. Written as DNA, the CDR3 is TGTGCCAGCTCACCGCTGTTGAATTGGACAGGGGGTGGCTACACCTTC.

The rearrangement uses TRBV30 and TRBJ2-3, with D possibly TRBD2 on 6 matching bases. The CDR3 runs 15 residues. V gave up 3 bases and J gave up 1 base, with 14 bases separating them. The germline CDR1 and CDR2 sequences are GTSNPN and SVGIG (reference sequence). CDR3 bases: TGTGCCTGGAGAAAACGTCCGGGGGGCACAGATACGCAGTATTTT. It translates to CAWRKRPGGTDTQYF.

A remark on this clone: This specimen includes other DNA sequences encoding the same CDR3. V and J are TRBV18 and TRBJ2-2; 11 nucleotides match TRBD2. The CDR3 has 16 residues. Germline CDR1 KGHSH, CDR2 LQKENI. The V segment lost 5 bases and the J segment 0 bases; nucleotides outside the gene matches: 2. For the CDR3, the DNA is TGTGCCAGCTCATCTAGCGGGGGGTCGAACACCGGGGAGCTGTTTTTT. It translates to CASSSSGGSNTGELFF.

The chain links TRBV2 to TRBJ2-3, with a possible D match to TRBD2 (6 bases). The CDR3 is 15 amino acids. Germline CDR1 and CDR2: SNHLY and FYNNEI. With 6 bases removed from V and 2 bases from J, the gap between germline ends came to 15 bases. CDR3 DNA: TGTGCCAGCAGGACGACTAGAATTGACACAGATACGCAGTATTTT. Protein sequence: CASRTTRIDTDTQYF.

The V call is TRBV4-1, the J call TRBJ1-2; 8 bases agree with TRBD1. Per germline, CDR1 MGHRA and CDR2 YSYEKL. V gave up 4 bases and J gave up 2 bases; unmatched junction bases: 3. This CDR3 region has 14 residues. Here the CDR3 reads CASSPGQANYGYTF. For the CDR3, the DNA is TGCGCCAGCAGCCCGGGACAGGCGAACTATGGCTACACCTTC.

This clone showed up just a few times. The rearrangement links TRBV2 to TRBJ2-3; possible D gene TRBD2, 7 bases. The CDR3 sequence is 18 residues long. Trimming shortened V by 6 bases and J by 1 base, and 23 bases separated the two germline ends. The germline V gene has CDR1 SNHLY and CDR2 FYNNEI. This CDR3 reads CASRRRGEGVYGTDTQYF. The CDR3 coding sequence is TGTGCCAGCAGAAGGAGGGGGGAGGGCGTTTATGGCACAGATACGCAGTATTTT.

CDR3 protein: CASSLSAGKAFF. The DNA of the CDR3 is TGTGCCAGCAGTTTGTCGGCAGGTAAAGCTTTCTTT. V is TRBV28 and J is TRBJ1-1; D is unclear. Trimming took off 3 bases at V and 9 bases at J, with 11 bases between the two ends. Per the germline V gene, CDR1 is MDHEN and CDR2 is SYDVKM. CDR3 length: 12 residues.

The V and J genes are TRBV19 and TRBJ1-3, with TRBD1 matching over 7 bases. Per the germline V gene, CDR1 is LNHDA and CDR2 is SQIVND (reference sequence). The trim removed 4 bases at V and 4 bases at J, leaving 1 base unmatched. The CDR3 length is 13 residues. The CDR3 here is CASSRGQGNTIYF. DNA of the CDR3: TGTGCCAGTAGTAGGGGACAGGGAAACACCATATATTTT. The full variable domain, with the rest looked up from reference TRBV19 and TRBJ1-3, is DGGITQSPKYLFRKEGQNVTLSCEQNLNHDAMYWYRQDPGQGLRLIYYSQIVNDFQKGDIAEGYSVSREKKESFPLTVTSAQKNPTAFYLCASSRGQGNTIYFGEGSWLTVV.

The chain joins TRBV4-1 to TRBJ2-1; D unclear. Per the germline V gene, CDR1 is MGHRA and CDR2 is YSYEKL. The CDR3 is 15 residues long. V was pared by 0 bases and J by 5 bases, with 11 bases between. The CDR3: CASSQDQFQNNEQFF. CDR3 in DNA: TGCGCCAGCAGCCAAGATCAGTTCCAAAACAATGAGCAGTTCTTC.

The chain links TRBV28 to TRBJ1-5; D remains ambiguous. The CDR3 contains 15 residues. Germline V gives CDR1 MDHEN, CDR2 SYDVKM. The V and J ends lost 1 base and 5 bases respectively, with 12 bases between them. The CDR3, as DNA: TGTGCCAGCAGTTTATTGGTAGCAGTGGATCAGCCCCAGCATTTT. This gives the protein CASSLLVAVDQPQHF.

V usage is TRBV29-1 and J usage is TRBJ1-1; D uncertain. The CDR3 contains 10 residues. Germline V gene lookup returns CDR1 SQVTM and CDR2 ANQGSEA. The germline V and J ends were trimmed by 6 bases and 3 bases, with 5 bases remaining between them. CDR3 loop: CSVGDTEAFF. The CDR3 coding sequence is TGCAGCGTCGGGGACACTGAAGCTTTCTTT.

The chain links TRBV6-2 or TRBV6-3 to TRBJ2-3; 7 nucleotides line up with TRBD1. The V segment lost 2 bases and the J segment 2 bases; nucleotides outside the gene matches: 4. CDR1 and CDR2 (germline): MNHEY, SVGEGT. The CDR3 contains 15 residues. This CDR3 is CASSYPDRATDTQYF. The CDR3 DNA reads TGTGCCAGCAGTTACCCAGACAGGGCCACAGATACGCAGTATTTT.

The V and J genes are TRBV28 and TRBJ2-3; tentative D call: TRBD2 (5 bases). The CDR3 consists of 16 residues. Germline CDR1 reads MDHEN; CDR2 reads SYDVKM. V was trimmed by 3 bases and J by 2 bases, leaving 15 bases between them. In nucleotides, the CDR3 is TGTGCCAGCAGTTTTCCTGGGAGCATGGACACAGATACGCAGTATTTT. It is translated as CASSFPGSMDTDTQYF.

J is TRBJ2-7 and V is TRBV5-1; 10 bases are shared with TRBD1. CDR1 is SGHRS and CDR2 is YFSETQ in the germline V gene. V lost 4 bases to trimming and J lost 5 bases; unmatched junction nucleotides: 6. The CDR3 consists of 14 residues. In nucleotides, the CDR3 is TGCGCCAGCAGCCAGGGACAGGGGTTCAACGAGCAGTACTTC. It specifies CASSQGQGFNEQYF.

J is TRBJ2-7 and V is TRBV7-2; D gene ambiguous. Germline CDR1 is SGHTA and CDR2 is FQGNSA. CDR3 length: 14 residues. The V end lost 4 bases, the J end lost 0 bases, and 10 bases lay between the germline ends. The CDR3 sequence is CASSSYSFSYEQYF. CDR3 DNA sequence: TGTGCCAGCAGCTCCTACAGCTTCTCCTACGAGCAGTACTTC.

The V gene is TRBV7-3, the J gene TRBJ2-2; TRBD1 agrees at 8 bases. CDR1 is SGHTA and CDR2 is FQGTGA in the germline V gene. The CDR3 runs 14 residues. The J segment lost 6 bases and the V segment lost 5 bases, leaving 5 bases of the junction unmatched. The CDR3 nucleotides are TGTGCCAGCAGCCGACGACAGGGGTCCGGGGAGCTGTTTTTT. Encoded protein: CASSRRQGSGELFF.

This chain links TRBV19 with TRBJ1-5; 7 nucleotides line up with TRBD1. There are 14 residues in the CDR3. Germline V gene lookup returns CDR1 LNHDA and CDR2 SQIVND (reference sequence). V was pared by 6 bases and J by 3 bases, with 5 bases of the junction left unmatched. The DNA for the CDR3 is TGTGCCAGTAGCGGGACAGCACACAATCAGCCCCAGCATTTT. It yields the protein CASSGTAHNQPQHF. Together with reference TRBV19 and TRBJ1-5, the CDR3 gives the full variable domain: DGGITQSPKYLFRKEGQNVTLSCEQNLNHDAMYWYRQDPGQGLRLIYYSQIVNDFQKGDIAEGYSVSREKKESFPLTVTSAQKNPTAFYLCASSGTAHNQPQHFGDGTRLSIL.

CDR3 loop: CASSLEVGSSGNTIYF. Here the CDR3 DNA reads TGCGCCAGCAGCTTGGAGGTCGGGAGCTCTGGAAACACCATATATTTT. J is TRBJ1-3 and V is TRBV5-1; no clear D. Germline V gives CDR1 SGHRS, CDR2 YFSETQ. The CDR3 consists of 16 residues. The V and J ends lost 0 bases and 0 bases respectively, with 10 bases between them.

Here the CDR3 reads CASSYPSGGLNTEAFF. In nucleotides, the CDR3 is TGTGCCAGCAGTTACCCATCAGGGGGGCTGAACACTGAAGCTTTCTTT. The chain employs TRBV6-6 and TRBJ1-1; 7 positions agree with TRBD1. The J segment lost 0 bases and the V segment lost 2 bases, leaving 6 bases of the junction unmatched. Germline V CDR1 and CDR2: MNHNY, SVGAGI (reference sequence). The CDR3 extends over 16 amino acids.

CDR3 region: CASSANHGQLSSGANVLTF. DNA for the CDR3: TGTGCCAGCAGCGCAAACCACGGACAGCTGAGCTCTGGGGCCAACGTCCTGACTTTC. The chain employs TRBV5-8 and TRBJ2-6; D is possibly TRBD1 (6 bases). There are 19 residues in the CDR3. Between the trimmed V and J ends, which lost 4 bases and 0 bases, there was a span of 20 bases. Germline-derived CDR1 and CDR2 are SGHTS and YDEGEE.

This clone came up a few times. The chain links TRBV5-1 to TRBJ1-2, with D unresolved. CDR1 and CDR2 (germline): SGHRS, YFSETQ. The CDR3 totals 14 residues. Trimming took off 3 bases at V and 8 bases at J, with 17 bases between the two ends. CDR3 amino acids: CASSYTPEALGYTF. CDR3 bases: TGCGCCAGCAGCTACACCCCAGAGGCCCTCGGCTACACCTTC.

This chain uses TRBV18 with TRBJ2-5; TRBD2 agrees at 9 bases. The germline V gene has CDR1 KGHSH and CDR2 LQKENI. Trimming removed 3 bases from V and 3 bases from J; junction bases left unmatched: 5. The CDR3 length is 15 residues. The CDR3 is CASSPMVAGEETQYF. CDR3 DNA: TGTGCCAGCTCACCGATGGTAGCGGGGGAAGAGACCCAGTACTTC.

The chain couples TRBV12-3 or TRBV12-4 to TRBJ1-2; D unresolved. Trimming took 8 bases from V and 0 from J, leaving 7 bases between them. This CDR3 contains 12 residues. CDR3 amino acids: CASGQPNYGYTF. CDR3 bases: TGTGCCAGCGGGCAGCCTAACTATGGCTACACCTTC.

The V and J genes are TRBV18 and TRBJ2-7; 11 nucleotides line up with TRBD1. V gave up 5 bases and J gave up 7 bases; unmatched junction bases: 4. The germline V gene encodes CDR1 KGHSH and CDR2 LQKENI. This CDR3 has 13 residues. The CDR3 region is CASSDRDRGEQYF. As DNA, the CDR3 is TGTGCCAGCTCAGACCGGGACAGGGGGGAGCAGTACTTC.

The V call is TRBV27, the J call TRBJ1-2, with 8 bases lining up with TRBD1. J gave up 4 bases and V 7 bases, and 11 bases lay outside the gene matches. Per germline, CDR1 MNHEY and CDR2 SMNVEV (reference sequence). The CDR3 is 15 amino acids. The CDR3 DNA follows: TGTGCCAGCACCTCCGGGACAGGACACCCCTATGGCTACACCTTC. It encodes CASTSGTGHPYGYTF.

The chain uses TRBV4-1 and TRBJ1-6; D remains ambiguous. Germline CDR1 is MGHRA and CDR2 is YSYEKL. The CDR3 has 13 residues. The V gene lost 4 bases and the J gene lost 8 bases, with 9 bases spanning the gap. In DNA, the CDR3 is TGCGCCAGCAGCCTAAGACAAGATTCACCCCTCCACTTT. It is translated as CASSLRQDSPLHF.

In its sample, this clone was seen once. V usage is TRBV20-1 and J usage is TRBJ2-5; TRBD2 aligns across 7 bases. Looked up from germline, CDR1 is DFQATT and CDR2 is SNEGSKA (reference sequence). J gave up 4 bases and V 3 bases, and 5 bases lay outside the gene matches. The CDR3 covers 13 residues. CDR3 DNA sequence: TGCAGTGCTAGTTTGGGAGGGCTAGAGACCCAGTACTTC. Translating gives CSASLGGLETQYF.

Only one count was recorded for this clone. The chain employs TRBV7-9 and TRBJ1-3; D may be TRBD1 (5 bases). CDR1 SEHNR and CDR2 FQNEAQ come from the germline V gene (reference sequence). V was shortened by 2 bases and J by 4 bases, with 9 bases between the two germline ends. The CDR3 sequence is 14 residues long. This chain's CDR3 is CASSLQGVGNTIYF. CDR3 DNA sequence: TGTGCCAGCAGCTTACAAGGGGTCGGAAACACCATATATTTT.

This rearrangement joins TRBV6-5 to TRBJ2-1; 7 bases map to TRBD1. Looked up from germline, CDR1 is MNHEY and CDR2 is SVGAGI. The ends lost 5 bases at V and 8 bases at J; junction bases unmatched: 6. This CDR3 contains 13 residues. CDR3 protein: CASSHRQGHEQFF. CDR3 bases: TGTGCCAGCAGTCACCGACAGGGCCATGAGCAGTTCTTC.